One sample yielded the 23 T cell receptor beta chains listed below, sequenced in a study of control samples from healthy donors and cancer patients. The repertoire was sequenced with immunoSEQ multiplex PCR; TCRdb's copy has only in-frame clones and lacks some. There are over 150,000 clones in the sample; 96% occur only once, and 0.85% to 1.3% lies in the top ten. What was sequenced was blood. These receptor sequences come from a woman under 40 in good health.

The chain recombines TRBV7-9 with TRBJ2-1; a weak D match, TRBD1 (6 bases). Germline CDR1 and CDR2: SEHNR and FQNEAQ (reference sequence). Trimming shortened V by 0 bases and J by 1 base, and 7 bases separated the two germline ends. This CDR3 region has 15 residues. The CDR3 loop is CASSLARGSYNEQFF. CDR3 nucleotides: TGTGCCAGCAGCTTAGCCAGGGGATCCTACAATGAGCAGTTCTTC.

The chain has TRBV10-2 and TRBJ2-7; 7 bases are shared with TRBD2. The CDR3 has 14 amino acids. The germline gives CDR1 WSHSY, CDR2 SAAADI. V trimming: 5 bases; J trimming: 0 bases; junction bases outside the gene matches: 4. The CDR3 protein is CASSSSGGSYEQYF. CDR3 DNA: TGCGCCAGCAGTTCGTCGGGGGGCTCCTACGAGCAGTACTTC.

The chain carries TRBV27 and TRBJ1-6; possibly TRBD1 for D (5 bases). Looked up from germline, CDR1 is MNHEY and CDR2 is SMNVEV (reference sequence). CDR3 length equals 15 residues. V was trimmed by 6 bases and J by 8 bases, leaving 17 bases between them. CDR3 DNA sequence: TGTGCCAGCAGCAAAAGCCAGGGTTTGGATTCACCCCTCCACTTT. The encoded protein is CASSKSQGLDSPLHF.

The gene calls are TRBV29-1 and TRBJ1-6, with 7 bases matching TRBD1. Per the germline V gene, CDR1 is SQVTM and CDR2 is ANQGSEA. Germline trimming cut 7 bases from V and 10 bases from J; bases unmatched to any gene: 10. This CDR3 is built from 13 residues. The CDR3 DNA reads as TGCAGCGCCCAACAGGGGACGGGCTCACCCCTCCACTTT. Its protein product is CSAQQGTGSPLHF.

The chain combines TRBV3-1 (or the pseudogene TRBV3-2) with TRBJ1-4; 11 nucleotides align to TRBD1. The CDR3 spans 17 residues. Germline loops: CDR1 LGHDT, CDR2 YNNKEL (reference sequence). With V trimmed by 4 bases and J by 7 bases, 11 bases remained unmatched. This CDR3 reads CASSPGFAGTGGEKLFF. The CDR3 region has the DNA TGTGCCAGCAGCCCTGGTTTTGCCGGGACAGGGGGTGAAAAACTGTTTTTT.

The V and J genes are TRBV5-1 and TRBJ1-1; D is unclear. Germline V gives CDR1 SGHRS, CDR2 YFSETQ. This CDR3 spans 12 amino acids. The V gene lost 1 base and the J gene lost 5 bases, with 6 bases spanning the gap. The CDR3 sequence: CASSLPGTEAFF. CDR3 DNA: TGCGCCAGCAGCTTGCCGGGGACTGAAGCTTTCTTT.

This CDR3 is CASSYNRLDEQFF. The CDR3 bases are TGTGCCAGCAGTTACAATAGGCTCGATGAGCAGTTCTTC. The chain is built from TRBV6-5 and TRBJ2-1; no clear D. In germline, CDR1 is MNHEY, CDR2 SVGAGI. V gave up 2 bases and J gave up 8 bases, with 10 bases separating them. The length of the CDR3 is 13 residues.

The gene calls are TRBV28 and TRBJ1-6; D unresolved. V lost 5 bases to trimming and J lost 2 bases, with 7 bases between them. The CDR3 spans 14 residues. In germline, CDR1 is MDHEN, CDR2 SYDVKM. Here the CDR3 DNA reads TGTGCCAGCAGTCTTGAGGCCTATAATTCACCCCTCCACTTT. Residues: CASSLEAYNSPLHF.

The V and J genes are TRBV2 and TRBJ2-1; D remains unclear. This CDR3 is built from 15 residues. Per germline, CDR1 SNHLY and CDR2 FYNNEI. With 3 bases removed from V and 8 bases from J, the gap between germline ends came to 17 bases. The CDR3 DNA reads TGTGCCAGCAGTGAGTTACCCACCCTGCGCGATGAGCAGTTCTTC. Translated: CASSELPTLRDEQFF.

The chain combines TRBV12-3 or TRBV12-4 with TRBJ2-7; the D is unclear. The CDR3 totals 11 residues. V was trimmed by 6 bases and J by 2 bases, leaving 5 bases between them. The CDR3 sequence: CASRTTYEQYF. The DNA for the CDR3 is TGTGCCAGCAGAACGACCTACGAGCAGTACTTC.

The chain carries TRBV6-4 and TRBJ2-6; TRBD1 agrees at 10 bases. CDR1 MRHNA and CDR2 SNTAGT come from the germline V gene. This CDR3 region has 17 residues. The junction had 9 bases not matched to a gene; V was cut back by 6 bases and J by 4 bases. CDR3 nucleotide sequence: TGTGCCAGCAGCCCCGGGACAGGGGTATTCGGGGCCAACGTCCTGACTTTC. Its protein is CASSPGTGVFGANVLTF.

The gene calls are TRBV7-8 and TRBJ1-2; 7 bases align to TRBD1. V lost 3 bases and J lost 2; bases outside the gene matches: 6. This CDR3 has 15 amino acids. The germline CDR1 and CDR2 sequences are SGHVS and FQNEAQ. CDR3 in amino acids: CASSLSGQRNYGYTF. The CDR3 DNA sequence: TGTGCCAGCAGCTTGTCGGGACAGCGGAACTATGGCTACACCTTC.

This clone turned up a few times. The chain employs TRBV5-1 and TRBJ1-6; 10 nucleotides align to TRBD1. Germline V CDR1 and CDR2: SGHRS, YFSETQ. The CDR3 sequence is 18 residues long. J gave up 5 bases and V 1 base, and 9 bases lay outside the gene matches. CDR3 region: CASSLWGTGALDNSPLHF. CDR3 in DNA: TGCGCCAGCAGCTTGTGGGGGACAGGGGCCCTTGATAATTCACCCCTCCACTTT.

The table lists this clone with a count of one. The J gene is TRBJ2-4, the V gene TRBV5-6; D gene unclear. Germline V CDR1 and CDR2: SGHDT, YYEEEE. The V gene lost 7 bases and the J gene lost 0 bases, with 8 bases spanning the gap. The CDR3 extends over 13 amino acids. The CDR3 loop is CASRRLAKNIQYF. In DNA form, the CDR3 reads TGTGCCAGCCGCCGGTTAGCCAAAAACATTCAGTACTTC.

The V and J genes are TRBV15 and TRBJ1-3; tentative D call: TRBD1 (6 bases). V shed 0 bases and J shed 4 bases, with 13 bases lying between them. This CDR3 has 16 amino acids. CDR1 is LNHNV and CDR2 is YYDKDF in the germline V gene (reference sequence). Here the CDR3 DNA reads TGTGCCACCAGCAGAGATCCGGGGACAACCGGAAACACCATATATTTT. As protein: CATSRDPGTTGNTIYF.

The V gene is TRBV6-4, the J gene TRBJ2-2, with D perhaps matching TRBD1 or TRBD2 (5 bases each). Germline V lookup: CDR1 MRHNA, CDR2 SNTAGT. The CDR3 has 14 residues. V lost 0 bases, J lost 4 bases, and 6 bases lay in between. The CDR3 protein is CASSDSRGTGELFF. The CDR3 DNA is TGTGCCAGCAGTGACTCGAGGGGCACCGGGGAGCTGTTTTTT.

The rearrangement links TRBV7-2 to TRBJ2-5; D not certain. The CDR3 contains 14 residues. CDR1 is SGHTA and CDR2 is FQGNSA in the germline V gene. Trimming stripped 1 base from V and 8 bases from J, with 14 bases between. CDR3 protein: CASSLGWATTTQYF. The CDR3 nucleotides are TGTGCCAGCAGCTTAGGATGGGCTACAACCACCCAGTACTTC. The variable domain in full, completed from reference TRBV7-2 and TRBJ2-5, reads GAGVSQSPSNKVTEKGKDVELRCDPISGHTALYWYRQSLGQGLEFLIYFQGNSAPDKSGLPSDRFSAERTGGSVSTLTIQRTQQEDSAVYLCASSLGWATTTQYFGPGTRLLVL.

The table lists this clone with a count of one. The chain links TRBV28 to TRBJ1-2; D remains ambiguous. Trimming stripped 7 bases from V and 12 bases from J, with 18 bases between. Germline V gene sequence: CDR1 MDHEN, CDR2 SYDVKM. The CDR3 covers 12 residues. The CDR3 here is CASKTGQEKNTF. CDR3 DNA: TGTGCCAGCAAGACCGGCCAGGAGAAGAACACCTTC.

The genes are TRBV12-3 or TRBV12-4 and TRBJ1-1, with D unclear. V was trimmed by 6 bases and J by 8 bases, leaving 13 bases between them. The CDR3 runs 12 residues. CDR3 sequence reads: CASSPIVQEAFF. For the CDR3, the DNA is TGTGCCAGCAGCCCAATAGTCCAGGAAGCTTTCTTT.

The V call is TRBV11-3, the J call TRBJ2-2; D assignment may be TRBD1 or TRBD2 (5 bases each). Germline V gene data show CDR1 as SGHNT and CDR2 as YENEEA. V was trimmed by 0 bases and J by 4 bases, leaving 12 bases between them. The CDR3 length is 16 residues. CDR3 DNA: TGTGCCAGCAGCTTAGATCTTCAGGGAGTCACCGGGGAGCTGTTTTTT. Amino acids: CASSLDLQGVTGELFF.

The chain links TRBV6-5 to TRBJ2-3, with D tentatively TRBD2 (6 bases). Trimming left V 4 bases short and J 4 bases short, with 12 bases between. From germline, CDR1 is MNHEY and CDR2 SVGAGI. The CDR3 totals 14 residues. The DNA of the CDR3 is TGTGCCAGCAGTTTATTCGGAGGGGCAGATACGCAGTATTTT. Encoded protein: CASSLFGGADTQYF.

The genes are TRBV6-6 and TRBJ1-2, with D tentatively TRBD1 (5 bases). In germline, CDR1 is MNHNY, CDR2 SVGAGI (reference sequence). The CDR3 loop spans 12 amino acids. V was pared by 5 bases and J by 6 bases, with 10 bases between. This chain's CDR3 is CASSRQLHGYTF. The CDR3 bases are TGTGCCAGCAGTAGACAGCTCCATGGCTACACCTTC.

This rearrangement joins TRBV27 to TRBJ2-7; TRBD2 agrees at 7 bases. The CDR3 runs to 16 residues. V was pared by 1 base and J by 1 base, with 7 bases of the junction left unmatched. CDR1 and CDR2 (germline): MNHEY, SMNVEV (reference sequence). The CDR3 is CASSLYASGVSYEQYF. As DNA, the CDR3 is TGTGCCAGCAGTTTATATGCCAGCGGGGTTTCCTACGAGCAGTACTTC.